The clone carrying this T cell receptor (beta chain) was found many times. Its specificity is unknown. These data originate in a study of T cells in Graves' hyperthyroidism and ophthalmopathy. Study-level results: Expanded thyroid clonotypes (above 0.001) were mostly also found in blood. Ophthalmopathy was separated from stable hyperthyroidism by a 13 V-J model.

Based on clinical symptoms, serum thyroxine and TRAb, thyroid ultrasound and orbital computed tomography, diagnoses were reached. RNA transcripts gave rise to amplified TCR beta CDR3 regions. The HTBI primer set drove a first-round RT-PCR of the TCR CDR3. MiXCR, run by TCRdb on the multiplex PCR reads, gives a single entry per CDR3 protein. The table records over 650,000 distinct CDR3 sequences, nearly 45% of them present only once. Sequences were obtained from peripheral blood or thyroid tissue (not recorded which). This sequence was found in an adult man with Graves' disease, either hyperthyroidism or ophthalmopathy (not recorded which).

This CDR3 is CAPGTGGYEQYF. In nucleotides, the CDR3 is TGTGCCCCCGGGACAGGGGGTTACGAGCAGTACTTC. The rearrangement joins TRBV7-9 to TRBJ2-7; 11 bases agree with TRBD1. The germline V gene has CDR1 SEHNR and CDR2 FQNEAQ (reference sequence). The CDR3 extends over 12 amino acids. The V and J ends lost 11 bases and 4 bases, in that order; junction bases with no gene match: 4.